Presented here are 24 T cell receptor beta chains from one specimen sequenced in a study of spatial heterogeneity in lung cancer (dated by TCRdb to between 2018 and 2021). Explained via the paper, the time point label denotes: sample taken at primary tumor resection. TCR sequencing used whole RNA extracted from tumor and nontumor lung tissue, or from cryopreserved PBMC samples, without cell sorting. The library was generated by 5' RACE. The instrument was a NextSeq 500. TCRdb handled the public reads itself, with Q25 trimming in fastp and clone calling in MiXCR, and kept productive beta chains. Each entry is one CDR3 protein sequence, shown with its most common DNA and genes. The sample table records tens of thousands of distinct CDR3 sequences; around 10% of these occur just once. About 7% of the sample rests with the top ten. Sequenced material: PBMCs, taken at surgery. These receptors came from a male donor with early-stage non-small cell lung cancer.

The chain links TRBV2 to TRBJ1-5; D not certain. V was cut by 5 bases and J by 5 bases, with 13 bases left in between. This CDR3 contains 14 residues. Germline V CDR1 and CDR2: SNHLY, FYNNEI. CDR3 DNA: TGTGCCAGCAGTAAAGGGAATGGGGATCAGCCCCAGCATTTT. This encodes CASSKGNGDQPQHF.

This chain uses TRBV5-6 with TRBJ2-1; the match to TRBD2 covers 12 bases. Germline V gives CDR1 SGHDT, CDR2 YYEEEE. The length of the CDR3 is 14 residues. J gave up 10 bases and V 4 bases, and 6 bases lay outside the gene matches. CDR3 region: CASSVGLAGREQFF. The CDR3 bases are TGTGCCAGCAGCGTCGGACTAGCGGGACGCGAGCAGTTCTTC.

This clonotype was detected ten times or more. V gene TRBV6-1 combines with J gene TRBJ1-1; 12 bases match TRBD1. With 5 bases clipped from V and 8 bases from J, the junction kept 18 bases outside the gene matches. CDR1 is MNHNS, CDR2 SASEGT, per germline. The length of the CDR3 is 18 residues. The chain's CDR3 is CASSKNTDSGTGGPEAFF. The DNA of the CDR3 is TGTGCCAGCAGTAAGAATACAGACTCCGGGACAGGGGGCCCAGAAGCTTTCTTT.

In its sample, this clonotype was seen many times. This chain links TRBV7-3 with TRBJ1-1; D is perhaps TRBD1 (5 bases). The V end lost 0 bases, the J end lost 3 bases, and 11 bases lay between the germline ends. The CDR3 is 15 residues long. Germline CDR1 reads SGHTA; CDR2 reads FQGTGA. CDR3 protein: CASSLTAGTDTEAFF. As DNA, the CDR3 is TGTGCCAGCAGCTTAACCGCAGGGACGGACACTGAAGCTTTCTTT.

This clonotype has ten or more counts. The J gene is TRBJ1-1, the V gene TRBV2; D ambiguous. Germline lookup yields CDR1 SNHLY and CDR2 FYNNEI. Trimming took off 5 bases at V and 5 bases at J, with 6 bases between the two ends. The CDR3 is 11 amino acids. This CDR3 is CASSSWTEAFF. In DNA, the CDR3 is TGTGCCAGCAGTTCCTGGACTGAAGCTTTCTTT.

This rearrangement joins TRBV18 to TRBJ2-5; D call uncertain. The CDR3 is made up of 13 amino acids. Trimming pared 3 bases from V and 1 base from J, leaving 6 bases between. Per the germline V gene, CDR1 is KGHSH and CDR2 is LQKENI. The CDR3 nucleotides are TGTGCCAGCTCACCGGACCTCCAAGAGACCCAGTACTTC. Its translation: CASSPDLQETQYF.

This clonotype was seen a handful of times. CDR3 region: CASSRTGLDGELFF. For the CDR3, the DNA is TGTGCCAGCAGTCGGACAGGGTTAGACGGGGAGCTGTTTTTT. The V call is TRBV12-3 or TRBV12-4, the J call TRBJ2-2; 8 nucleotides agree with TRBD1. J lost 7 bases, V lost 5 bases, and 6 bases had no gene match. CDR3 length: 14 residues.

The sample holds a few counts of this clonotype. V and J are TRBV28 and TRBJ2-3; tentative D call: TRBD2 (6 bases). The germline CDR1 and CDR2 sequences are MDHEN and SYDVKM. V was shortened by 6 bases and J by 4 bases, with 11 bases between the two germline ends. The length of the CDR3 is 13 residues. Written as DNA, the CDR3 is TGTGCCAGCAGGGAGGGGAGCCCAGATACGCAGTATTTT. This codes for CASREGSPDTQYF.

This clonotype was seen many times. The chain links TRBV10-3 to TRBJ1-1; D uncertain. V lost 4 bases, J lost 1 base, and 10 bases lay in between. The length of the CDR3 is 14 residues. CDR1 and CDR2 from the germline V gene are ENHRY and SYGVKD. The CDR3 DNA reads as TGTGCCATCAGTGGACCGATCGGGAACACTGAAGCTTTCTTT. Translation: CAISGPIGNTEAFF.

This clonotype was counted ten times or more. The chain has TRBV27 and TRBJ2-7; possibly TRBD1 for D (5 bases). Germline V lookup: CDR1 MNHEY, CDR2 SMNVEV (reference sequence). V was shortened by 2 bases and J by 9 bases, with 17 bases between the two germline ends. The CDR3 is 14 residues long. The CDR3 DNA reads TGTGCCAGCAGTTTACGCGACGGACGGCAGGGGCAGTACTTC. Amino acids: CASSLRDGRQGQYF.

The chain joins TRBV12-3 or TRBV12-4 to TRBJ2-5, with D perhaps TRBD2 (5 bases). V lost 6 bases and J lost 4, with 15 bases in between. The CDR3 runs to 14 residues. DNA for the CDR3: TGTGCCAGCAGGGACGACTCTGAGGGAGAGACCCAGTACTTC. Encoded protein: CASRDDSEGETQYF.

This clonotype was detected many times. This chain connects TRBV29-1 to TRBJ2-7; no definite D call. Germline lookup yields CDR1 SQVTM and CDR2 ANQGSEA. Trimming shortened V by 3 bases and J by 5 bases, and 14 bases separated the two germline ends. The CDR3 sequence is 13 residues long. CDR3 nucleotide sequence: TGCAGCGTTGAGAGTCAGAGAGCGAACGAGCAGTACTTC. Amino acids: CSVESQRANEQYF.

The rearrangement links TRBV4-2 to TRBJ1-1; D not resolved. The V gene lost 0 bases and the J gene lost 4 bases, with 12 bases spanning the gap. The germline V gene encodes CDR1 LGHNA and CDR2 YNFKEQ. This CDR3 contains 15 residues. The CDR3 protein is CASSQEANKGTEAFF. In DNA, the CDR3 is TGTGCCAGCAGCCAAGAGGCCAATAAGGGCACTGAAGCTTTCTTT.

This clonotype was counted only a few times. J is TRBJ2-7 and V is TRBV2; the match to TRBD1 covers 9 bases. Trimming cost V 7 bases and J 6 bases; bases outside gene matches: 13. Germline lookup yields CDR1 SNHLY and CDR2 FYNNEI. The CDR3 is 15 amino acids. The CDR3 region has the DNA TGTGCCAGCACCCCACAGGGACAGGGAGCAGCCGAGCAGTACTTC. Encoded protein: CASTPQGQGAAEQYF.

In DNA form, the CDR3 reads TGCGCCAGCAGCTTGGACCCGGGCAGCGATACGCAGTATTTT. It yields the protein CASSLDPGSDTQYF. The genes are TRBV5-1 and TRBJ2-3; D remains ambiguous. This CDR3 has 14 residues. Germline CDR1 SGHRS, CDR2 YFSETQ. V lost 0 bases to trimming and J lost 6 bases, with 11 bases between them.

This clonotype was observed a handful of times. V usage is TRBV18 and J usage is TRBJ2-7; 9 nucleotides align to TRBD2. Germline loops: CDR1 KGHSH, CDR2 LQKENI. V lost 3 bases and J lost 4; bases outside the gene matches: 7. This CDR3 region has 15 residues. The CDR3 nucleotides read TGTGCCAGCTCACCTCAGTCTAGCGGGGCTTACGAGCAGTACTTC. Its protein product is CASSPQSSGAYEQYF.

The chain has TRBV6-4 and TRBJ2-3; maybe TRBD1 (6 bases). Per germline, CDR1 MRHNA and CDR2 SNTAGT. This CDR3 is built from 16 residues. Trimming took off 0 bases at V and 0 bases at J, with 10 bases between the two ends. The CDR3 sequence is CASSDSAGASTDTQYF. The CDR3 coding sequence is TGTGCCAGCAGTGACTCAGCAGGGGCTAGCACAGATACGCAGTATTTT.

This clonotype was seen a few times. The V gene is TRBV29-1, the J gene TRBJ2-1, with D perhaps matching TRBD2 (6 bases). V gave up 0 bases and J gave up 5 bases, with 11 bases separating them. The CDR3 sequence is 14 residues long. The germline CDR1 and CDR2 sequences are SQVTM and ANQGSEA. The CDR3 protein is CSVEDWRGNNEQFF. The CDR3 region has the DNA TGCAGCGTTGAAGATTGGCGGGGTAACAATGAGCAGTTCTTC.

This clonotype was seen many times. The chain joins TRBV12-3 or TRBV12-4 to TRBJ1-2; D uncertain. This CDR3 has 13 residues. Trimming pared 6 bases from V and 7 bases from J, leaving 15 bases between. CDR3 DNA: TGTGCCAGCAGGGGTACTTCAGCTCGTGGCTACACCTTC. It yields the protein CASRGTSARGYTF.

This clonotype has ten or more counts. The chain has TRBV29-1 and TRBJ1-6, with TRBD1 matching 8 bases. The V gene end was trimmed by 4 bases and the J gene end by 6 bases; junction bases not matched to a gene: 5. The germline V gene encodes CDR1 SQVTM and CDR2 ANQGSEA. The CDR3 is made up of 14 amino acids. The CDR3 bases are TGCAGCGTTGCGCTTGGACAGGGTAATTCACCCCTCCACTTT. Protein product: CSVALGQGNSPLHF.

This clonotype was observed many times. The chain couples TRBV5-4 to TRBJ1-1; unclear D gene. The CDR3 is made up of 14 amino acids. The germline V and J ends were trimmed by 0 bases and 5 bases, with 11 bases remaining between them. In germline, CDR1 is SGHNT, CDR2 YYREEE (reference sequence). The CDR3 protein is CASSLESRTTEAFF. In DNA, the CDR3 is TGTGCCAGCAGCTTGGAGTCCAGGACGACTGAAGCTTTCTTT.

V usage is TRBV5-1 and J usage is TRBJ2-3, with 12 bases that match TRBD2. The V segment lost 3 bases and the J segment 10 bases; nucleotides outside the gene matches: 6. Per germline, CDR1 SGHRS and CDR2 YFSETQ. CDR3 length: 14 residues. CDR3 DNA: TGCGCCAGCAGCTCTAGCGGGGGGGCGTGGGCGCAGTATTTT. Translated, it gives CASSSSGGAWAQYF.

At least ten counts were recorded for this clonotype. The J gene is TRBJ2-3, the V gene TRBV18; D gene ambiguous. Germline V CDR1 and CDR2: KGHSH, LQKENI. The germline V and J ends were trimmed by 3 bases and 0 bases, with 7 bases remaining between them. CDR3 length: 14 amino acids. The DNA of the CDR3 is TGTGCCAGCTCACCCTTAAGTAGCACAGATACGCAGTATTTT. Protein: CASSPLSSTDTQYF.

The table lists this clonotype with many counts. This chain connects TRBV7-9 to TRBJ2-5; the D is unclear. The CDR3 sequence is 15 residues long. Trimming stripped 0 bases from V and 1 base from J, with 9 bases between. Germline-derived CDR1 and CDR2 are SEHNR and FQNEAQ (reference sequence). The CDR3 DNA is TGTGCCAGCAGCTTAGCCAGAAGGAGCCAAGAGACCCAGTACTTC. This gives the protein CASSLARRSQETQYF.